This T cell receptor beta chain originates from a study of identifying expanded T cells in peripheral blood. Only one count was recorded for this clone. The method was immunoSEQ multiplex PCR; TCRdb's version includes in-frame clones alone and lacks a portion of them. The top ten hold roughly 15% of the sample, which has about 110,000 clones, approximately 90% seen once. Germline assignment: CDR1 LGHNA and CDR2 YNFKEQ. The CDR3 spans 17 residues. After removal of 2 bases from V and 6 bases from J, the junction contained 10 bases not matched to a gene. Sequenced input: blood. This TCR was recovered from a person between 18 and 75 years old in good health. The rearrangement uses TRBV4-2 and TRBJ2-3; TRBD1 matches 11 bases. CDR3 amino acids: CASSQNPGQGVGDTQYF. The DNA for the CDR3 is TGTGCCAGCAGCCAAAATCCGGGACAGGGGGTAGGGGATACGCAGTATTTT.